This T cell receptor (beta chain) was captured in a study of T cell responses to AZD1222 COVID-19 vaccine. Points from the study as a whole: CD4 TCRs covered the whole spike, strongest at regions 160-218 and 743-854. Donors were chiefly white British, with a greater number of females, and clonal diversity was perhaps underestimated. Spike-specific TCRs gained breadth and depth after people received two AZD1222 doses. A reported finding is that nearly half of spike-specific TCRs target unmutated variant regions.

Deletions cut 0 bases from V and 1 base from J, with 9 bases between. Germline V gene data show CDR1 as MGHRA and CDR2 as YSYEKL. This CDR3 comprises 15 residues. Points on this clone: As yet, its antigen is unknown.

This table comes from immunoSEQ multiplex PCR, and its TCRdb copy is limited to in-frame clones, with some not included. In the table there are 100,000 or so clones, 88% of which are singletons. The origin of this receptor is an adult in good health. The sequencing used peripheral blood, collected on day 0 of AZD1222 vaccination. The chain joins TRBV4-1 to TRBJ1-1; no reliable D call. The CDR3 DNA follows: TGCGCCAGCAGCCAAGATCTCAGGACGAACACTGAAGCTTTCTTT. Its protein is CASSQDLRTNTEAFF.